Included here is one TCR beta chain sequence, with context. Its target is not known. The ends lost 0 bases at V and 4 bases at J; junction bases unmatched: 6. Germline-derived CDR1 and CDR2 are SGHNT and YYREEE (reference sequence). CDR3 length equals 17 residues. The patients serving as multiple sclerosis controls were treatment-naive. They had stable or active relapsing-remitting disease and fulfilled revised McDonald criteria. This sample was included in a study of CD8 T cells in Susac syndrome. Study-level points and caveats: It was acknowledged in the study that its TCR sequencing and HLA analysis involved a relatively small number of individuals.

Random hexamers were used to reverse transcribe the RNA input (roughly 0.5 to 1 ug). MiXCR was run by TCRdb on the immunoSEQ multiplex PCR reads, yielding one entry per CDR3 protein. The sample gives around 150,000 distinct CDR3 sequences, approximately 95% of which show up once; about 0.094% is in the top ten. This receptor was taken from a human donor with multiple sclerosis. The source material was CD4+ T cells from PBMCs. The rearrangement links TRBV5-4 to TRBJ2-2; 10 bases match TRBD2. CDR3 in amino acids: CASSLASGSGSTGELFF. In DNA, the CDR3 is TGTGCCAGCAGCTTGGCTAGCGGGAGTGGGAGCACCGGGGAGCTGTTTTTT.